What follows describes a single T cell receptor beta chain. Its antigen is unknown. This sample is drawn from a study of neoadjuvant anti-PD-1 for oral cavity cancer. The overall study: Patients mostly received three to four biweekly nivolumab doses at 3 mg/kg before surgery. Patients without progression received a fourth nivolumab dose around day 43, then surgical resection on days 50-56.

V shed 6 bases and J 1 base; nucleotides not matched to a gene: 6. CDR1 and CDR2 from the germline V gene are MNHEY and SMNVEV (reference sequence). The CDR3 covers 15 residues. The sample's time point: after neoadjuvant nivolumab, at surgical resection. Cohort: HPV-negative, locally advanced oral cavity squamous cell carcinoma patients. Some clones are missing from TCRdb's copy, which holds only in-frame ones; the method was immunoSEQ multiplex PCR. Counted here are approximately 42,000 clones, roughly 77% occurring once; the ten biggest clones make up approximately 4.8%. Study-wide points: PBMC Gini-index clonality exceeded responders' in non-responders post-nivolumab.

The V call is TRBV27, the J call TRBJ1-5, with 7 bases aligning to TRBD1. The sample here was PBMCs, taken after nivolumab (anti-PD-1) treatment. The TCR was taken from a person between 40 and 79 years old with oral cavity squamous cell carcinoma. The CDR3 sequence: CASSAAGGSNQPQHF. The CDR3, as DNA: TGTGCCAGCAGCGCAGCAGGGGGAAGCAATCAGCCCCAGCATTTT.